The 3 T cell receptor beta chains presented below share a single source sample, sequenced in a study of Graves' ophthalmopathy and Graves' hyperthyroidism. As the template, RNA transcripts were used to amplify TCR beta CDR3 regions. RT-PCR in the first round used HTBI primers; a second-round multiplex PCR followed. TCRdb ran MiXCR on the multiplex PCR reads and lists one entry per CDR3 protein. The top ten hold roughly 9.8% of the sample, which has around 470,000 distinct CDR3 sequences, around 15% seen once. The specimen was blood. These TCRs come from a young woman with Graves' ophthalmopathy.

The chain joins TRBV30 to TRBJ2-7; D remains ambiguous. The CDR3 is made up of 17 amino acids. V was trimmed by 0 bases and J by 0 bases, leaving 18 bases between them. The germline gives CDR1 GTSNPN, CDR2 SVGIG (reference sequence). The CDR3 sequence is CAWSVYGIGRSSYEQYF. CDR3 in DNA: TGTGCCTGGAGTGTATACGGTATCGGGCGGAGCTCCTACGAGCAGTACTTC.

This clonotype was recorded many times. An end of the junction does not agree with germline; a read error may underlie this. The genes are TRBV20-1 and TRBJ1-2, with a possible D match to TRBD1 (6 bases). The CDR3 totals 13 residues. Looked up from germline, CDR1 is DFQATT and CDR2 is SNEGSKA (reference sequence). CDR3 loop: CSASWGANYSYTF. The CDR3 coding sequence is TGCAGTGCTAGTTGGGGGGCTAACTATAGCTACACCTTC.

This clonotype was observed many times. CDR3 DNA: TGCAGCGTTGAAAGGGGTGAGACCCAGTACTTC. Amino acids: CSVERGETQYF. This chain uses TRBV29-1 with TRBJ2-5, with D possibly being TRBD1 (5 bases). The V gene's germline CDR1 is SQVTM and CDR2 ANQGSEA. The CDR3 runs 11 residues. V was shortened by 2 bases and J by 5 bases, with 6 bases between the two germline ends.